This TCR beta chain came from a study of blood T cells in healthy people across ages. Study background: Per two T cells, template switching captured roughly one barcoded beta molecule.

The CDR3 runs 16 residues. Using a J-beta primer mix together with a sample-barcoded 5' primer, a second PCR was run for roughly 7 to 11 cycles. A single record per CDR3 protein comes from TCRdb applying MiXCR to the 5' RACE reads. The table lists fewer than 1,200,000 distinct CDR3 sequences, under 30% of them singletons. The same sample was also used in a study of T cells of mothers and their children.

The receptor was isolated from a girl aged 2-10 years in good health. The gene calls are TRBV21-1 and TRBJ2-1; no DNA check was done on the table's D call, TRBD1. TRBV21-1 is a pseudogene. Sequenced: blood. The CDR3 bases are TGTGCCAGCAGGCCGTGGGGACAGGACCCCTACAATGAGCAGTTCTTC. Translated: CASRPWGQDPYNEQFF.